This TCR beta chain came from a study of blood T cell repertoires in COVID-19. About the research overall: Both acute and convalescent COVID-19 samples were obtained from the United States, Italy and Spain. T cells, B-cell-depleted T cells, or PBMCs supplied cDNA or gDNA.

Per the study methods: Reference gene primer amplification gave nucleated cell count estimates. Libraries were prepared by immunoSEQ multiplex PCR; TCRdb keeps only in-frame clonotypes and omits some of them. The V and J calls and clone size are taken from that table; D and trimming were inferred from the DNA. The data show roughly 200,000 clones, with 87% seen just once and about an eighth held by the top ten. Trimming took 2 bases from V and 1 from J; bases not matched to a gene: 6. The germline V gene has CDR1 SGHRS and CDR2 YFSETQ. This CDR3 contains 15 residues. The TCR originated in a woman aged 18-30 years who had recovered from COVID-19. The chain recombines TRBV5-1 with TRBJ2-7; 7 positions agree with TRBD1. Sequenced input: peripheral blood. The CDR3 bases are TGCGCCAGCAGCTTTATCCGGGACAGTTCCTACGAGCAGTACTTC. This translates into CASSFIRDSSYEQYF. Supplemented by reference TRBV5-1 and TRBJ2-7, the full variable domain reads KAGVTQTPRYLIKTRGQQVTLSCSPISGHRSVSWYQQTPGQGLQFLFEYFSETQRNKGNFPGRFSGRQFSNSRSEMNVSTLELGDSALYLCASSFIRDSSYEQYFGPGTRLTVT.